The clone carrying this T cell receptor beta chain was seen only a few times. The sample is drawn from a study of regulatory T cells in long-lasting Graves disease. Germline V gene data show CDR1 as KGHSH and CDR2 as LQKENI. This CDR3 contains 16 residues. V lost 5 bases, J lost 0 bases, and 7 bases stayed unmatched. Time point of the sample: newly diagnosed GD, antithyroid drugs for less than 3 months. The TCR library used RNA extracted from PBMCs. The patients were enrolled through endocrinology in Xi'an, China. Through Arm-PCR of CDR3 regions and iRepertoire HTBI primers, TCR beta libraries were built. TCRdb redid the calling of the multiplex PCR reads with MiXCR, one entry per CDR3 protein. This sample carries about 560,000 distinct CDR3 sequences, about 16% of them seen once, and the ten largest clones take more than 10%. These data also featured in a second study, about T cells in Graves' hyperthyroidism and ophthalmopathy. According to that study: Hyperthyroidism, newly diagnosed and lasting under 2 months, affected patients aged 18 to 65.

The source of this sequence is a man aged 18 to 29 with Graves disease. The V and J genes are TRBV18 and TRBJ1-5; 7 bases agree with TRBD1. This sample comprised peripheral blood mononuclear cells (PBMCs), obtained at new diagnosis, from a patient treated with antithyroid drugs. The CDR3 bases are TGTGCCAGCTCATTGGACAGGTATCATAGCAATCAGCCCCAGCATTTT. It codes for CASSLDRYHSNQPQHF.